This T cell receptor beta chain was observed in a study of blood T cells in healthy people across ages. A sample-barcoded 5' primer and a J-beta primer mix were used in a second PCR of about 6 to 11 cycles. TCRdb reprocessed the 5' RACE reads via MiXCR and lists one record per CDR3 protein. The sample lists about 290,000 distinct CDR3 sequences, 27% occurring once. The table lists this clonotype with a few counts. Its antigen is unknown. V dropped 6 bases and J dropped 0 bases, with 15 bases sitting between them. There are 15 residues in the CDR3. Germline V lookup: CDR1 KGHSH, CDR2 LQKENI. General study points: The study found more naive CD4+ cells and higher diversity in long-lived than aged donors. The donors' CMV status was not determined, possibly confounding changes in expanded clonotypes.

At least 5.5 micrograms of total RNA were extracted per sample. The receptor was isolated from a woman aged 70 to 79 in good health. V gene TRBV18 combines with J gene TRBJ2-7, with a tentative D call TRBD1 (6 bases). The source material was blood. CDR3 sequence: CASSQDSLSSYEQYF. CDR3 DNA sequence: TGTGCCAGCTCCCAGGACAGCCTCAGCTCCTACGAGCAGTACTTC.